This T cell receptor (beta chain) derives from a study of blood T cell repertoires in COVID-19. In the study overall: T cells, B-cell-depleted T cells, or PBMCs provided the cDNA or gDNA that served as material.

This CDR3 spans 15 amino acids. Trimming shortened V by 0 bases and J by 6 bases, and 15 bases separated the two germline ends. The germline gives CDR1 WNHNN, CDR2 SYGVQD (reference sequence). Original analysis: Scientists estimated how many nucleated cells there were by amplifying reference gene primers. Clones were read by immunoSEQ multiplex PCR, and TCRdb kept only the in-frame ones, dropping some. V, J and clone size were drawn from that table, and D and trimming were deduced from the DNA. The table shows around 200,000 clones, with roughly 77% occurring only once. Enrollment of patients from Seattle took place during active infection, with longitudinal follow-up.

The TCR comes from a woman between 35 and 50 years old with COVID-19, enrolled during active disease. The gene calls are TRBV10-1 and TRBJ2-7; D might be TRBD2 (6 bases). The material sequenced was peripheral blood. The CDR3 DNA is TGCGCCAGCAGTGAGTCGGGGACTCCTGGGGCCGAGCAGTACTTC. It translates to CASSESGTPGAEQYF.